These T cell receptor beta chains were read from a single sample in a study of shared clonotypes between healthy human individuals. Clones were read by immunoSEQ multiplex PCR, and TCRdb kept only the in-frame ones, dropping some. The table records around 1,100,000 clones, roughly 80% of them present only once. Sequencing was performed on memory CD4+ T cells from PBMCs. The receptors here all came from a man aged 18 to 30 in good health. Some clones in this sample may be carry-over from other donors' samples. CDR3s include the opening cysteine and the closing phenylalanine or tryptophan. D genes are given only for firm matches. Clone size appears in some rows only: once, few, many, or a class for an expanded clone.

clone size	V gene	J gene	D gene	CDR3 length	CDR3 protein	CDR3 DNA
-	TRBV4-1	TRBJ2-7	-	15	CASSQRPGYTVEQYF	TGCGCCAGCAGCCAACGACCAGGGTATACGGTCGAGCAGTACTTC
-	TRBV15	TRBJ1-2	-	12	CATSTSNYGYTF	TGTGCCACCAGCACCAGTAACTATGGCTACACCTTC
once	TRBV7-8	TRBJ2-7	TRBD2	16	CASSLEGTSGVYEQYF	TGTGCCAGCAGCTTAGAAGGGACTAGCGGGGTTTACGAGCAGTACTTC
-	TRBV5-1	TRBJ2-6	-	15	CASSVTVSGANVLTF	TGCGCCAGCAGCGTAACAGTCTCTGGGGCCAACGTCCTGACTTTC
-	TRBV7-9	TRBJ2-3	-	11	CASSQTSTQYF	TGTGCCAGCAGCCAAACCAGTACGCAGTATTTT
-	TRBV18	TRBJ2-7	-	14	CASSPLESSYEQYF	TGTGCCAGCTCACCACTGGAAAGCTCCTACGAGCAGTACTTC
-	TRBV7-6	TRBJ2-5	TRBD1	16	CASSSPLPGQQETQYF	TGTGCCAGCAGCTCCCCCCTCCCGGGACAGCAAGAGACCCAGTACTTC
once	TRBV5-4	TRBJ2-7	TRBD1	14	CASRSTGGAYEQYF	TGTGCCAGCAGGTCGACAGGGGGCGCGTACGAGCAGTACTTC
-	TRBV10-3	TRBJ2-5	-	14	CAISESLAQETQYF	TGTGCCATCAGTGAGTCGTTAGCGCAAGAGACCCAGTACTTC
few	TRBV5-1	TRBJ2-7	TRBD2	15	CASSGPGLAGGEQYF	TGCGCCAGCAGCGGCCCGGGACTAGCGGGCGGCGAGCAGTACTTC
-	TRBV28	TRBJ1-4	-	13	CAHGVATNEKLFF	TGTGCCCACGGGGTGGCAACTAATGAAAAACTGTTTTTT
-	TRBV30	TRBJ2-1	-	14	CAWSFGGLVNEQFF	TGTGCCTGGAGTTTTGGGGGGCTGGTTAATGAGCAGTTCTTC
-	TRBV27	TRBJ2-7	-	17	CASSPYPGRKDSYEQYF	TGTGCCAGCAGTCCCTATCCAGGCAGGAAAGACTCCTACGAGCAGTACTTC
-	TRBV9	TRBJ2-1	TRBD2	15	CASSVDSGSRDEQFF	TGTGCCAGCAGCGTAGATAGCGGGAGCCGGGATGAGCAGTTCTTC
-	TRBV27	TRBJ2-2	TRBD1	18	CASSLKRTGWANTGELFF	TGTGCCAGCAGTTTAAAGCGGACAGGGTGGGCGAACACCGGGGAGCTGTTTTTT
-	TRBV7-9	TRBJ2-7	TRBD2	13	CASSTLAGGEQYF	TGTGCCAGCAGCACTCTTGCGGGAGGCGAGCAGTACTTC
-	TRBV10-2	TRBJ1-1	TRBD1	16	CASSDPPRGRGAEAFF	TGCGCCAGCAGTGACCCCCCCAGGGGGCGAGGGGCTGAAGCTTTCTTT